Following are 23 T cell receptor beta chains from one sample sequenced in a study of blood T cells in healthy people across ages. Together with a sample-barcoded 5' primer, a J-beta primer mix was included in a second PCR lasting about 7 to 12 cycles. MiXCR, run by TCRdb on the 5' RACE reads, gives a single entry per CDR3 protein. Of around 780,000 distinct CDR3 sequences listed, roughly 24% are singletons. This same sample was also part of a study on T cells of mothers and their children.

What was sequenced was blood. Every receptor here comes from a boy younger than 18 in good health.

In its sample, this clonotype was seen a few times. This rearrangement joins TRBV2 to TRBJ2-5, with 9 bases matching TRBD1. Germline CDR1 is SNHLY and CDR2 is FYNNEI. The CDR3 length is 15 residues. V gave up 5 bases and J gave up 2 bases; unmatched junction bases: 6. The CDR3 loop is CASSFGQGLQETQYF. The CDR3 DNA reads TGTGCCAGCAGTTTTGGACAGGGGTTACAAGAGACCCAGTACTTC.

Only a few counts were recorded for this clonotype. The J gene is TRBJ2-5, the V gene TRBV20-1, with 14 positions matching TRBD2. V dropped 5 bases and J dropped 3; count of bases not matched to a gene: 5. The germline CDR1 and CDR2 sequences are DFQATT and SNEGSKA (reference sequence). The CDR3 loop spans 15 amino acids. CDR3 protein: CSAGLAGGHEETQYF. DNA for the CDR3: TGCAGTGCTGGACTAGCGGGGGGCCATGAAGAGACCCAGTACTTC.

The J gene is TRBJ1-2, the V gene TRBV7-9; tentatively, D is TRBD1 (5 bases). V gave up 0 bases and J gave up 4 bases, with 12 bases separating them. The CDR3 extends over 15 amino acids. Germline V lookup: CDR1 SEHNR, CDR2 FQNEAQ (reference sequence). The CDR3 reads CASSLAVGGTYGYTF. DNA of the CDR3: TGTGCCAGCAGCTTAGCGGTCGGGGGGACCTATGGCTACACCTTC.

The chain uses TRBV7-2 and TRBJ1-2; D is unclear. V was pared by 3 bases and J by 4 bases, with 15 bases between. CDR1 SGHTA and CDR2 FQGNSA come from the germline V gene. This CDR3 has 15 residues. The CDR3 DNA reads TGTGCCAGCAGCTTCCGAGCAGACGATCTCTATGGCTACACCTTC. It encodes CASSFRADDLYGYTF.

The V gene is TRBV15, the J gene TRBJ2-1, with unresolved D. This CDR3 has 14 amino acids. The ends were cut back, 0 bases at V and 2 bases at J, with 5 bases in the middle. Germline CDR1 and CDR2: LNHNV and YYDKDF (reference sequence). The CDR3 sequence is CATSRDTTYNEQFF. CDR3 nucleotides: TGTGCCACCAGCAGAGACACAACCTACAATGAGCAGTTCTTC.

This clonotype was counted a few times. Relative to the germline gene, one junction end is altered; a read error may explain this. The CDR3 DNA is TGCGCCAGCAGCCCCTGGGAGGGTCCTGGGGCCAACGTCCTGACTTTC. Protein product: CASSPWEGPGANVLTF. The chain is built from TRBV12-3 or TRBV12-4 and TRBJ2-6; 7 bases agree with TRBD2. CDR3 length: 16 amino acids.

This clonotype was seen repeatedly, ten times or more. This sequence joins TRBV4-1 and TRBJ2-7, with D perhaps TRBD2 (5 bases). This CDR3 has 15 amino acids. V was shortened by 0 bases and J by 0 bases, with 9 bases between the two germline ends. Germline assignment: CDR1 MGHRA and CDR2 YSYEKL. The CDR3 reads CASSQEEGSSYEQYF. The CDR3 nucleotides read TGCGCCAGCAGCCAAGAGGAAGGGAGCTCCTACGAGCAGTACTTC.

Only a few counts were recorded for this clonotype. The chain employs TRBV6-5 and TRBJ2-1; the D is unclear. The J call may not be correct, given that the DNA end is closer to TRBJ2-7. Germline values: CDR1 MNHEY, CDR2 SVGAGI. The CDR3 has 16 residues. The CDR3 DNA reads as TGTGCCAGCAGTCACCCTCCCGGTCCTTGGTTCAACGAGCAGTACTTC. Translating it yields CASSHPPGPWFNEQYF.

This chain uses TRBV5-5 with TRBJ1-6; D ambiguous. The V gene lost 1 base and the J gene lost 7 bases, with 12 bases spanning the gap. The CDR3 loop spans 15 amino acids. Germline assignment: CDR1 SGHKS and CDR2 YYEKEE (reference sequence). DNA of the CDR3: TGTGCCAGCAGCTTGCTTTGGGGTATGAATTCACCCCTCCACTTT. The encoded protein is CASSLLWGMNSPLHF. Filled out from reference TRBV5-5 and TRBJ1-6, the complete variable domain reads DAGVTQSPTHLIKTRGQQVTLRCSPISGHKSVSWYQQVLGQGPQFIFQYYEKEERGRGNFPDRFSARQFPNYSSELNVNALLLGDSALYLCASSLLWGMNSPLHFGNGTRLTVT.

This chain uses TRBV29-1 with TRBJ2-1; 7 positions match TRBD1. Germline V CDR1 and CDR2: SQVTM, ANQGSEA. The CDR3 is 15 amino acids. Trimming removed 4 bases from V and 3 bases from J; junction bases left unmatched: 9. The DNA for the CDR3 is TGCAGCGTTGTTGGCCCAAGGGACAGCTACAATGAGCAGTTCTTC. As protein: CSVVGPRDSYNEQFF.

The chain uses TRBV30 and TRBJ2-1, with D possibly being TRBD2 (6 bases). The J call is in doubt because the DNA end fits TRBJ2-5 better. The germline V gene encodes CDR1 GTSNPN and CDR2 SVGIG (reference sequence). There are 13 residues in the CDR3. CDR3: CAWGVGLGGTQYF. The CDR3 DNA reads as TGTGCCTGGGGGGTGGGCTTGGGAGGGACCCAGTACTTC.

This chain links TRBV30 with TRBJ2-1; TRBD1 might be the D (6 bases). The CDR3 has 13 residues. Germline V gene lookup returns CDR1 GTSNPN and CDR2 SVGIG (reference sequence). The ends were cut back, 0 bases at V and 9 bases at J, with 12 bases in the middle. The CDR3 loop is CAWSVGTGFEQFF. CDR3 coding DNA: TGTGCCTGGAGTGTAGGCACAGGGTTTGAGCAGTTCTTC.

The chain recombines TRBV9 with TRBJ1-2; tentatively, D is TRBD1 (6 bases). CDR3 length: 14 amino acids. Trimming removed 3 bases at V and 1 base at J, with 10 bases between. The germline CDR1 and CDR2 sequences are SGDLS and YYNGEE. DNA for the CDR3: TGTGCCAGCAGCGCCGGGACAAATAACTATGGCTACACCTTC. This codes for CASSAGTNNYGYTF.

The V call is TRBV12-3 or TRBV12-4, the J call TRBJ2-5; either TRBD1 or TRBD2 may fit D (6 bases each). Matching the DNA end better, TRBJ2-7 makes the J call doubtful. This CDR3 has 14 residues. CDR3 nucleotide sequence: TGTGCCAGCAGTTTGAGAGGGGGGCCAGACGAGCAGTACTTC. Its translation: CASSLRGGPDEQYF.

This chain links TRBV5-1 with TRBJ2-7, with D possibly being TRBD1 or TRBD2 (5 bases each). CDR1 is SGHRS and CDR2 is YFSETQ in the germline V gene. V shed 0 bases and J shed 3 bases, with 16 bases lying between them. The length of the CDR3 is 16 residues. DNA for the CDR3: TGCGCCAGCAGCTTGGGGGAGAGGGGTCCCCTCTACGAGCAGTACTTC. This translates into CASSLGERGPLYEQYF.

This clonotype has more than one count but fewer than ten. The J gene is TRBJ2-3, the V gene TRBV20-1, with D possibly being TRBD2 (5 bases). Trimming took 0 bases from V and 0 from J, leaving 7 bases between them. This CDR3 has 14 amino acids. The germline CDR1 and CDR2 sequences are DFQATT and SNEGSKA (reference sequence). CDR3 region: CSARDLASTDTQYF. The CDR3 bases are TGCAGTGCTAGAGATCTAGCTAGCACAGATACGCAGTATTTT.

This clonotype was detected only a few times. The chain joins TRBV6-5 to TRBJ1-1, with 7 bases that match TRBD1. Losses at the gene ends were 2 bases for V and 1 base for J; bases not matched to a gene: 10. The CDR3 runs 17 residues. Germline values: CDR1 MNHEY, CDR2 SVGAGI. Written as DNA, the CDR3 is TGTGCCAGCAGTTACGGGCGCCGAGGGACAGCGAACACTGAAGCTTTCTTT. This encodes CASSYGRRGTANTEAFF.

This clonotype turned up a few times. The V call is TRBV6-5, the J call TRBJ2-7; D tentatively reads TRBD1 or TRBD2 (5 bases each). The CDR3 has 13 residues. The germline V gene has CDR1 MNHEY and CDR2 SVGAGI. Trimming cost V 8 bases and J 0 bases, with 11 bases left between them. This CDR3 is CASGTTVSYEQYF. As DNA, the CDR3 is TGTGCCAGCGGGACGACGGTCTCCTACGAGCAGTACTTC.

V usage is TRBV5-8 and J usage is TRBJ2-5; D possibly corresponds to TRBD1 (6 bases). There are 17 residues in the CDR3. The germline gives CDR1 SGHTS, CDR2 YDEGEE. With 0 bases removed from V and 4 bases from J, the gap between germline ends came to 19 bases. CDR3 sequence (DNA): TGTGCCAGCAGCTTGGCCGGGACATTAGGCGATTTAGAGACCCAGTACTTC. Encoded protein: CASSLAGTLGDLETQYF. Combining the CDR3 with reference TRBV5-8 and TRBJ2-5 gives the whole variable domain EAGVTQSPTHLIKTRGQQATLRCSPISGHTSVYWYQQALGLGLQFLLWYDEGEERNRGNFPPRFSGRQFPNYSSELNVNALELEDSALYLCASSLAGTLGDLETQYFGPGTRLLVL.

This clonotype was recorded a few times. This chain joins TRBV12-3 or TRBV12-4 and TRBJ2-2; 7 bases agree with TRBD1. V dropped 3 bases and J dropped 5; count of bases not matched to a gene: 9. This CDR3 has 16 residues. The CDR3 here is CASSLGQGVITGELFF. The DNA of the CDR3 is TGTGCCAGCAGTTTGGGGCAGGGGGTGATAACCGGGGAGCTGTTTTTT.

This sequence joins TRBV20-1 and TRBJ1-6, with D possibly TRBD1 on 5 matching bases. Germline V gives CDR1 DFQATT, CDR2 SNEGSKA (reference sequence). Trimming took 6 bases from V and 4 from J, leaving 16 bases between them. The CDR3 extends over 15 amino acids. As DNA, the CDR3 is TGCAGTGCGCCCAAGGCAGGGAATTATAATTCACCCCTCCACTTT. Protein: CSAPKAGNYNSPLHF.

The chain links TRBV3-1 to TRBJ2-4, with D possibly TRBD2 on 5 matching bases. The germline gives CDR1 LGHDT, CDR2 YNNKEL (reference sequence). V lost 5 bases and J lost 1, with 15 bases in between. This CDR3 has 16 residues. The CDR3 sequence: CASSSIGIGAKNIQYF. For the CDR3, the DNA is TGTGCCAGCAGCTCGATCGGGATAGGGGCCAAAAACATTCAGTACTTC.

This clonotype was seen at least ten times. The rearrangement joins TRBV6-6 to TRBJ2-7; D perhaps matches TRBD1 (5 bases). Germline V lookup: CDR1 MNHNY, CDR2 SVGAGI (reference sequence). The CDR3 loop spans 14 amino acids. V dropped 2 bases and J dropped 0 bases, with 8 bases sitting between them. CDR3 DNA sequence: TGTGCCAGCAGTTACCAGGGTCTCTCCTACGAGCAGTACTTC. Protein product: CASSYQGLSYEQYF.